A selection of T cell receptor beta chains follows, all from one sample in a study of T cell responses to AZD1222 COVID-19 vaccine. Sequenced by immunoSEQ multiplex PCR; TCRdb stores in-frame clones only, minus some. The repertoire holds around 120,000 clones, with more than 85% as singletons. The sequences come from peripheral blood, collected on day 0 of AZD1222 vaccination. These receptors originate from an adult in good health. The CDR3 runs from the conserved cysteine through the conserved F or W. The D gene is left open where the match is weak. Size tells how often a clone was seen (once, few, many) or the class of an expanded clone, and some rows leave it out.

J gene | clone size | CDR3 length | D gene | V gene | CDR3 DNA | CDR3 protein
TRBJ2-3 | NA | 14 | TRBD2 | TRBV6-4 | TGTGCCAGCAGTCCCACGGGAGGGGGGGATACGCAGTATTTT | CASSPTGGGDTQYF
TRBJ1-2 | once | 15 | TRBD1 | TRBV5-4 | TGTGCCAGCAGCTCGCCGACAGGGGTTAACTATGGCTACACCTTC | CASSSPTGVNYGYTF
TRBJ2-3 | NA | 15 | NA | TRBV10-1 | TGCGCCAGCAGTGAGTCTATAGGACAGACAGATACGCAGTATTTT | CASSESIGQTDTQYF
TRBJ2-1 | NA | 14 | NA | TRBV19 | TGTGCCAGTAGTATACCACTAGTTTACAATGAGCAGTTCTTC | CASSIPLVYNEQFF
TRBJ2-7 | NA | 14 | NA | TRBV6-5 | TGTGCCAGCAGACGACACGGTTCCCCCAACGAGCAGTACTTC | CASRRHGSPNEQYF
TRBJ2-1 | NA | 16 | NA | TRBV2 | TGTGCCAGCAGGGGAGGTAGGGACTTACTATACAATGAGCAGTTCTTC | CASRGGRDLLYNEQFF
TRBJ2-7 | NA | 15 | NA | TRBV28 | TGTGCCAGCAGTTCCCTGGGGGGACCTTCCTACGAGCAGTACTTC | CASSSLGGPSYEQYF
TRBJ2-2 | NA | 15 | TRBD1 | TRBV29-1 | TGCAGCGTTCTCCGCAGGGGGAGTAACACCGGGGAGCTGTTTTTT | CSVLRRGSNTGELFF
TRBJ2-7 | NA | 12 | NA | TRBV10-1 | TGCGCCAGCAGTACAATTAGGGGAGAGCAGTACTTC | CASSTIRGEQYF
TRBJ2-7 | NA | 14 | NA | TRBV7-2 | TGTGCCAGCAGCTTCACCCCCACCGGTCCCGGGCAGTACTTC | CASSFTPTGPGQYF
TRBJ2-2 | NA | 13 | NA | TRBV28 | TGTGCCAGCAGTCTAGCGTTCACCGGGGAGCTGTTTTTT | CASSLAFTGELFF
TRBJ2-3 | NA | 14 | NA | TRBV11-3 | TGTGCCAGCAGCTTAGACGGGTCCACAGATACGCAGTATTTT | CASSLDGSTDTQYF
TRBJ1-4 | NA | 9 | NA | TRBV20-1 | TGCAGTGCGTCGGACCAACTGTTTTTT | CSASDQLFF
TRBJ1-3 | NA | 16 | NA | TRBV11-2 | TGTGCCAGCAGCTTACCCCGGGACGGACCTGGAAACACCATATATTTT | CASSLPRDGPGNTIYF
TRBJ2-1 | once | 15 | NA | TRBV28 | TGTGCCAGCAGTTACCTCAGCACGGGAGTTGGCGAGCAGTTCTTC | CASSYLSTGVGEQFF
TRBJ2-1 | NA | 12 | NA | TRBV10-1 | TGCGCCAGCAGTCGTGACAGAAATGAGCAGTTCTTC | CASSRDRNEQFF
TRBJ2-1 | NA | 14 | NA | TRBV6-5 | TGTGCCAGCAGGACGGGCAGCTCCTACAATGAGCAGTTCTTC | CASRTGSSYNEQFF
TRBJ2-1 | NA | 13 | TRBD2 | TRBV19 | TGTGCCGCCAGCGGGAGCTCCTACAATGAGCAGTTCTTC | CAASGSSYNEQFF
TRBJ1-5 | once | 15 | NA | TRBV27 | TGTGCCAGCAGGCCATTTCGGGCAGGTAATCAGCCCCAGCATTTT | CASRPFRAGNQPQHF
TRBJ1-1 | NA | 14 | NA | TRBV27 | TGTGCCAGCAGTTTATGGTCGACCAGGGCTGAAGCTTTCTTT | CASSLWSTRAEAFF
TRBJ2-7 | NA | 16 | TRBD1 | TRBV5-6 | TGTGCCAGCAGCCTTCCCGGGACAGGTACTACCTACGAGCAGTACTTC | CASSLPGTGTTYEQYF
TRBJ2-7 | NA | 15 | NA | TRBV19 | TGTGCCAGTAGCCCACTCACGCGGTCCATGAACGAGCAGTACTTC | CASSPLTRSMNEQYF
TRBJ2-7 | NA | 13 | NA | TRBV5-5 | TGTGCCAGCAGCTTTGTGCTAGCCTACGAGCAGTACTTC | CASSFVLAYEQYF
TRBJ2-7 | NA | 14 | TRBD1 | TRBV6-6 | TGTGCCAGCAGTTACCAGGACAGGGATTACGAGCAGTACTTC | CASSYQDRDYEQYF
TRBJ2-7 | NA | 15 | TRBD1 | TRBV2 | TGTGCCAGCTGTAGGGGGACAGGGGTAGGTTACGAGCAGTACTTC | CASCRGTGVGYEQYF
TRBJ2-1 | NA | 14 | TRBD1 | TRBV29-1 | TGCAGCGGCTGGGGACAGAGCTCCTACAATGAGCAGTTCTTC | CSGWGQSSYNEQFF
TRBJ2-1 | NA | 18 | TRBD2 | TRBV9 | TGTGCCAGCAGCGTAGTGGGTAGCGGGAGGGCCGTATACAATGAGCAGTTCTTC | CASSVVGSGRAVYNEQFF
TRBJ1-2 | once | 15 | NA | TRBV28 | TGTGCCAGCAGCCTTATGCCGGCAGGGGACTATGGCTACACCTTC | CASSLMPAGDYGYTF
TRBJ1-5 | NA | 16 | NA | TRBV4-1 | TGCGCCAGCAGCCAAGGGGGGATGCCTACAAATCAGCCCCAGCATTTT | CASSQGGMPTNQPQHF
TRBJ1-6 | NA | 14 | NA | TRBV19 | TGTGCCAGTAGTATATCGACAGCAAATTCACCCCTCCACTTT | CASSISTANSPLHF
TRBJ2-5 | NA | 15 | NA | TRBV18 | TGTGCCAGCTCACCAGGAAGTCGATCCAGGGAGACCCAGTACTTC | CASSPGSRSRETQYF
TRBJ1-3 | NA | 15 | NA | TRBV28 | TGTGCCAGCAGTCCCTGGGCAGGGGTCGGAAACACCATATATTTT | CASSPWAGVGNTIYF
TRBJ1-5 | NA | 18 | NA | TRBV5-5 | TGTGCCAGCAGCTTGGCCGATTACAGAGCTAATAGCAATCAGCCCCAGCATTTT | CASSLADYRANSNQPQHF
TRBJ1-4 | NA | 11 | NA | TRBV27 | TGTGCCAGCGGGGGGTATGAAAAACTGTTTTTT | CASGGYEKLFF
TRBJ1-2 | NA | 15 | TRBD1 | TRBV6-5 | TGTGCCAGCATGAACCCACACACAGGGGGCGCGGGCTACACCTTC | CASMNPHTGGAGYTF
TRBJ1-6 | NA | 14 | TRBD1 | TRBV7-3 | TGTGCCAGCAGCGCGGACAGGGTCGGTTCACCCCTCCACTTT | CASSADRVGSPLHF